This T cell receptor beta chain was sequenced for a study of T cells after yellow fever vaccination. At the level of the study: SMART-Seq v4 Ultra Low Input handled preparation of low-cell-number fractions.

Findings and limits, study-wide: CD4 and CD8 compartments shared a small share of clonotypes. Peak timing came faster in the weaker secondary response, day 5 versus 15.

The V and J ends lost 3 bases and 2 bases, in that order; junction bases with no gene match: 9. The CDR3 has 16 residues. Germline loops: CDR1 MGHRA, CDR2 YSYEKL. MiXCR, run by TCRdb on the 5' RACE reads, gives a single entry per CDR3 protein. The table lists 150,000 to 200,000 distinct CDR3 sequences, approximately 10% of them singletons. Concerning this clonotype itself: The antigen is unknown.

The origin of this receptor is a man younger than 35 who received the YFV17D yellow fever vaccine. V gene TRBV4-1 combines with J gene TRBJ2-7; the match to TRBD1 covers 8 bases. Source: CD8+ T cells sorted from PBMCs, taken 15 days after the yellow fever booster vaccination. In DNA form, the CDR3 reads TGCGCCAGCAGCCATTCTTACGGGACAGGAACCTACGAGCAGTACTTC. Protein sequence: CASSHSYGTGTYEQYF.